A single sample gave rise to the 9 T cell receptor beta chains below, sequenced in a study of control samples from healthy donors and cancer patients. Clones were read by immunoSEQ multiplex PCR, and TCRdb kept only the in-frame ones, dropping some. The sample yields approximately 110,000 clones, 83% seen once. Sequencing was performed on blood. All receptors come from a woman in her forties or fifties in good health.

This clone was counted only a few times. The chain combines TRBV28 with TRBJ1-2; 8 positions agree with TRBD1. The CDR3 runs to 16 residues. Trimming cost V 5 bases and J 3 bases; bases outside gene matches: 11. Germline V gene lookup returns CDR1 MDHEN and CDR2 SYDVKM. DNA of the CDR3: TGTGCCAGCAGTCCACCGGGACAGGTCTATTACTATGGCTACACCTTC. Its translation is CASSPPGQVYYYGYTF.

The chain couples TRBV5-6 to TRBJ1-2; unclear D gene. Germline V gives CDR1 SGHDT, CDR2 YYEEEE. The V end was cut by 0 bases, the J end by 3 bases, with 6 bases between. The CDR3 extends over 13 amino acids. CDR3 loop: CASSLEGDYGYTF. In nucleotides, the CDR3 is TGTGCCAGCAGCTTGGAGGGAGACTATGGCTACACCTTC. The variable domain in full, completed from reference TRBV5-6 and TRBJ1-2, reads DAGVTQSPTHLIKTRGQQVTLRCSPKSGHDTVSWYQQALGQGPQFIFQYYEEEERQRGNFPDRFSGHQFPNYSSELNVNALLLGDSALYLCASSLEGDYGYTFGSGTRLTVV.

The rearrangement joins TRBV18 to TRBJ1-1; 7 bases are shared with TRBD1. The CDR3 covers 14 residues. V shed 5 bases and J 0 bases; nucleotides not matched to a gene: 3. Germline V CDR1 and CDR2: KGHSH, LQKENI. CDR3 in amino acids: CASSTTGLNTEAFF. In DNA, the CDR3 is TGTGCCAGCTCAACGACAGGGTTGAACACTGAAGCTTTCTTT.

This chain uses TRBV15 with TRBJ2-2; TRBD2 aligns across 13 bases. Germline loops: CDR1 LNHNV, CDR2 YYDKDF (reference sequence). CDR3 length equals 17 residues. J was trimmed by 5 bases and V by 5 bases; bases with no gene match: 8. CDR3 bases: TGTGCCACCAGCGGGGACTTGGGACTAGCGGGGACCGGGGAGCTGTTTTTT. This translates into CATSGDLGLAGTGELFF. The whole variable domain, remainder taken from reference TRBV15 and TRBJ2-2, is DAMVIQNPRYQVTQFGKPVTLSCSQTLNHNVMYWYQQKSSQAPKLLFHYYDKDFNNEADTPDNFQSRRPNTSFCFLDIRSPGLGDTAMYLCATSGDLGLAGTGELFFGEGSRLTVL.

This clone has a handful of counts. CDR3 nucleotides: TGTGCCAGCAGCTTAGGGTTAAGCTCCTATAATTCACCCCTCCACTTT. Translation: CASSLGLSSYNSPLHF. The genes are TRBV7-2 and TRBJ1-6, with D unclear. Trimming cost V 1 base and J 0 bases, with 7 bases left between them. The CDR3 totals 16 residues. Germline values: CDR1 SGHTA, CDR2 FQGNSA.

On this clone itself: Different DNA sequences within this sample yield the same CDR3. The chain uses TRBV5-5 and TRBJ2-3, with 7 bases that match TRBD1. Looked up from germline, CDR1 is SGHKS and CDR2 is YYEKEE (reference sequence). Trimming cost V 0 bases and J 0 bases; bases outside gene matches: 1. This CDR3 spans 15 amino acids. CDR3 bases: TGTGCCAGCAGCTTGGGACAGGGAAGCACAGATACGCAGTATTTT. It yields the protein CASSLGQGSTDTQYF.

CDR3 nucleotides: TGTGCCTGGAGTGGGATGGATTCTAACTATGGCTACACCTTC. It yields the protein CAWSGMDSNYGYTF. This chain connects TRBV30 to TRBJ1-2, with D hard to call. This CDR3 contains 14 residues. The V end was cut by 1 base, the J end by 0 bases, with 9 bases between. The germline V gene encodes CDR1 GTSNPN and CDR2 SVGIG (reference sequence).

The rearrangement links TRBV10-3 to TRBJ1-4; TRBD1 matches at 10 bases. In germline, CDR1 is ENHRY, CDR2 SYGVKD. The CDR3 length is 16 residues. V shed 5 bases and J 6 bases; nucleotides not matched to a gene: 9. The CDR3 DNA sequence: TGTGCCATCAGTCCTATTGCCGGGACAGGGGATGAAAAACTGTTTTTT. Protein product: CAISPIAGTGDEKLFF.

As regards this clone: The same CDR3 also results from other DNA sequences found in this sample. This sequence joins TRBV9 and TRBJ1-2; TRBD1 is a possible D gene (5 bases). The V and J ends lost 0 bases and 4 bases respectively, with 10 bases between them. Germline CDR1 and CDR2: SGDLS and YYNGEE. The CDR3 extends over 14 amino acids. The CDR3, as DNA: TGTGCCAGCAGCGTAGTGGGGGGAAGCTATGGCTACACCTTC. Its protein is CASSVVGGSYGYTF.